This TCR beta chain was observed in a study of identical twins. It was template switching that added a universal primer site, and there were unique molecular identifiers on the cDNA. TCRdb re-called the 5' RACE reads with MiXCR, one entry per CDR3 protein. This table holds about 1.7 million distinct CDR3 sequences, less than 35% found once. Study-level findings and limits: Within monozygotic twins, out-of-frame TCR alpha sharing was underestimated by the models.

The CDR3 length is 12 residues. V shed 1 base and J shed 5 bases, with 8 bases lying between them. Germline-derived CDR1 and CDR2 are DFQATT and SNEGSKA (reference sequence). Comment on this clonotype: Its antigen remains unknown.

The rearrangement links TRBV20-1 to TRBJ1-2, with D perhaps TRBD1 (5 bases). This receptor was obtained from a newborn girl in good health. Sequenced sample: cord blood. The CDR3 region is CSARAGRYGYTF. For the CDR3, the DNA is TGCAGTGCTAGAGCAGGGCGGTATGGCTACACCTTC.